The present T cell receptor (beta chain) was sequenced within a study of T-cell reconstitution after alpha-beta-depleted transplantation in children. Study-wide results and limits: One year post-transplant, T-cell counts and diversity were largely derived from T cells produced anew. After transplant, at about two months, alpha-beta T cells were reportedly derived from several hundred expanded graft clones. Surviving thymic progenitors and recipient T cells were the source of high TCRbeta diversity at day 60 in some patients.

A library of TCRbeta sequences, prepared with unique molecular identifiers, was generated. TCRdb independently ran MiXCR on the PCR reads; one entry per CDR3 protein. This table has about 70,000 distinct CDR3 sequences, roughly 11% appearing once. This clonotype was seen ten or more times. Its antigen is unidentified. The CDR3 extends over 17 amino acids. With V trimmed by 5 bases and J by 5 bases, 9 bases remained unmatched. Germline lookup yields CDR1 MNHEY and CDR2 SMNVEV (reference sequence). The genes are TRBV27 and TRBJ2-1, with 13 bases matching TRBD2. The receptor was isolated from a boy between 10 and 17 years old with acute myeloid leukemia, due to receive a stem cell transplant. Sample: PBMCs, taken before TCRalphabeta/CD19-depleted stem cell transplant. The CDR3, as DNA: TGTGCCAGCAGTCCTATACTAGCGGGAGGGCCCCACAATGAGCAGTTCTTC. Translated, it gives CASSPILAGGPHNEQFF.